The next 8 T cell receptor beta chains were all read from a single sample in a study of blood T cell repertoires in COVID-19. The protocol was immunoSEQ multiplex PCR, while the TCRdb copy is restricted to in-frame clones and leaves out a portion. This table has roughly 60,000 clones, around four fifths appearing once. The sample consisted of peripheral blood. These TCRs come from a woman older than 75 with acute or convalescent COVID-19.

In its sample, this clone was seen a few times. The rearrangement uses TRBV24-1 and TRBJ1-2; 10 bases align to TRBD1. Germline V gene lookup returns CDR1 KGHDR and CDR2 SFDVKD. Trimming cost V 4 bases and J 11 bases; bases outside gene matches: 9. The length of the CDR3 is 14 residues. The CDR3 DNA follows: TGTGCCACCAGTGACCCGGGACAGGGGCCTCCATACACCTTC. Residues: CATSDPGQGPPYTF.

This chain connects TRBV7-9 to TRBJ1-5; no firm D call. This CDR3 has 15 amino acids. Germline V lookup: CDR1 SEHNR, CDR2 FQNEAQ (reference sequence). V was pared by 1 base and J by 1 base, with 8 bases between. The CDR3 reads CASSLGRKSNQPQHF. The CDR3 nucleotides read TGTGCCAGCAGCTTAGGCAGGAAAAGCAATCAGCCCCAGCATTTT.

The V and J genes are TRBV7-9 and TRBJ2-7; 8 nucleotides align to TRBD2. There are 18 residues in the CDR3. Germline V gene data show CDR1 as SEHNR and CDR2 as FQNEAQ (reference sequence). J was trimmed by 0 bases and V by 2 bases; bases with no gene match: 12. For the CDR3, the DNA is TGTGCCAGCAGCTTATCGGGATGGGAGCGGGGGAGCTCCTACGAGCAGTACTTC. Its protein product is CASSLSGWERGSSYEQYF.

The chain has TRBV3-1 (or the pseudogene TRBV3-2) and TRBJ2-3; no definite D call. Trimming shortened V by 0 bases and J by 5 bases, and 6 bases separated the two germline ends. The length of the CDR3 is 13 residues. The germline CDR1 and CDR2 sequences are LGHDT and YNNKEL (reference sequence). This chain's CDR3 is CASSQDWLDTQYF. CDR3 DNA: TGTGCCAGCAGCCAAGATTGGCTAGATACGCAGTATTTT.

This chain links TRBV14 with TRBJ1-1, with a weak D call TRBD1 (5 bases). The CDR3 is 15 amino acids. V lost 5 bases and J lost 2, with 15 bases in between. CDR1 SGHDN and CDR2 FVKESK come from the germline V gene. This chain's CDR3 is CASSIRPTANTEAFF. In nucleotides, the CDR3 is TGTGCCAGCAGCATCCGGCCGACAGCAAACACTGAAGCTTTCTTT. The full variable domain, with the rest looked up from reference TRBV14 and TRBJ1-1, is EAGVTQFPSHSVIEKGQTVTLRCDPISGHDNLYWYRRVMGKEIKFLLHFVKESKQDESGMPNNRFLAERTGGTYSTLKVQPAELEDSGVYFCASSIRPTANTEAFFGQGTRLTVV.

The chain carries TRBV4-1 and TRBJ2-6; TRBD1 matches at 7 bases. The CDR3 sequence is 19 residues long. CDR1 and CDR2 from the germline V gene are MGHRA and YSYEKL. V lost 3 bases and J lost 1; bases outside the gene matches: 12. CDR3 sequence: CASSQGDRALLSGANVLTF. The CDR3, as DNA: TGCGCCAGCAGCCAGGGTGACAGGGCCTTACTTTCTGGGGCCAACGTCCTGACTTTC.

The table lists this clone with a count of one. This chain links TRBV28 with TRBJ2-7; 9 positions match TRBD2. The trim removed 6 bases at V and 7 bases at J, leaving 13 bases unmatched. The CDR3 is made up of 15 amino acids. Germline loops: CDR1 MDHEN, CDR2 SYDVKM. DNA for the CDR3: TGTGCCAGCAGCAGTAGCGGGAGCCCCCAAGGGGAGCAGTACTTC. It encodes CASSSSGSPQGEQYF.

This clone was seen only a few times. V usage is TRBV6-1 and J usage is TRBJ1-1, with D possibly TRBD1 on 6 matching bases. V was trimmed by 2 bases and J by 4 bases, leaving 8 bases between them. The CDR3 covers 13 residues. Germline V CDR1 and CDR2: MNHNS, SASEGT. This CDR3 reads CASSEMGATEAFF. Here the CDR3 DNA reads TGTGCCAGCAGTGAAATGGGGGCCACTGAAGCTTTCTTT.